The next 2 T cell receptor beta chains were all read from a single sample in a study of T-cell reconstitution after alpha-beta-depleted transplantation in children (dated by TCRdb to about 2016). The treatment or condition label here, explained by the study, means: allogeneic hematopoietic cell transplantation with graft depleted of TCRalphabeta T cells and CD19 B cells. Libraries came from PCR. Sequencing used an Illumina HiSeq 2500. TCR library preparation used molecular barcoding, with unique molecular identifiers applied to normalize quantification of the TCRbeta repertoire. The public reads were quality trimmed at Q25 with fastp and then assembled into clones with MiXCR by TCRdb, keeping productive beta chains. A single entry per CDR3 protein holds the most common genes and DNA from its merged rows. In this sample the table shows 500,000 or so distinct CDR3 sequences, roughly 11% of which occur a single time. The ten largest make up approximately 14% of the sample.

This specimen consisted of PBMCs, mostly from graft donor cells, obtained 180 days after TCRalphabeta/CD19-depleted stem cell transplant. The receptors originated from a female patient aged 2-9 years who had a stem cell transplant for aplastic anemia, so the T cells may come from the graft donor.

The chain employs TRBV18 and TRBJ2-1; possibly TRBD1 for D (6 bases). V gave up 6 bases and J gave up 0 bases, with 12 bases separating them. Germline CDR1 KGHSH, CDR2 LQKENI. This CDR3 has 15 residues. The CDR3 DNA is TGTGCCAGCTCCCGACAGGTGAGCTCCTACAATGAGCAGTTCTTC. Protein: CASSRQVSSYNEQFF.

The genes are TRBV15 and TRBJ2-7; D is unresolved. CDR1 is LNHNV, CDR2 YYDKDF, per germline (reference sequence). The CDR3 length is 13 residues. The V and J ends lost 1 base and 5 bases respectively, with 9 bases between them. CDR3 residues: CATSRGSEDEQYF. The CDR3 DNA reads as TGTGCCACCAGCAGAGGTAGTGAGGACGAGCAGTACTTC.